One sample yielded the 16 T cell receptor beta chains listed below, sequenced in a study of T cells in Graves' hyperthyroidism and ophthalmopathy. TCR beta CDR3 region amplification was performed from RNA transcripts. In the first-round RT-PCR of the TCR CDR3, the HTBI primer set was used. TCRdb ran MiXCR on the multiplex PCR reads and lists one entry per CDR3 protein. Of around 340,000 distinct CDR3 sequences in the sample, approximately 13% were seen once. What was sequenced was blood. The receptors come from a woman aged 25 to 39 with Graves' hyperthyroidism.

This clonotype was counted between two and nine times. The CDR3 DNA follows: TGTGCCAGTAGTAGCTCAGGGGTCGGGAATGGCTACACCTTC. Its translation: CASSSSGVGNGYTF. This chain connects TRBV19 to TRBJ1-2; tentative D call: TRBD1 (6 bases). Trimming cost V 4 bases and J 6 bases, with 15 bases left between them. Per germline, CDR1 LNHDA and CDR2 SQIVND (reference sequence). The CDR3 is 14 amino acids. The full variable domain, its missing parts supplied by reference TRBV19 and TRBJ1-2, is DGGITQSPKYLFRKEGQNVTLSCEQNLNHDAMYWYRQDPGQGLRLIYYSQIVNDFQKGDIAEGYSVSREKKESFPLTVTSAQKNPTAFYLCASSSSGVGNGYTFGSGTRLTVV.

The chain employs TRBV28 and TRBJ2-2; a possible D gene is TRBD1 (5 bases). V dropped 2 bases and J dropped 1 base, with 8 bases sitting between them. CDR1 MDHEN and CDR2 SYDVKM come from the germline V gene. The length of the CDR3 is 15 residues. As DNA, the CDR3 is TGTGCCAGCAGTTTACGACAGCTGAACACCGGGGAGCTGTTTTTT. This codes for CASSLRQLNTGELFF.

Of note for this clonotype: Being one base from a much bigger clone, this may be a read error. V is TRBV29-1 and J is TRBJ1-1, with TRBD1 matching 11 bases. Germline V gene lookup returns CDR1 SQVTM and CDR2 ANQGSEA. The CDR3 runs to 13 residues. CDR3 nucleotides: TGCAGCGTCGGGGACAGGGGGGGCACTGAAGCTCTCTTT. This translates into CSVGDRGGTEALF.

This clonotype was seen ten or more times. This chain links TRBV7-2 with TRBJ2-7; D is unresolved. Germline V gene data show CDR1 as SGHTA and CDR2 as FQGNSA. The CDR3 is 13 residues long. V lost 3 bases, J lost 2 bases, and 8 bases lay in between. The CDR3 DNA follows: TGTGCCAGCAGCTTCAGCTCAACCTACGAGCAGTACTTC. It specifies CASSFSSTYEQYF.

This clonotype appeared a few times. The chain recombines TRBV18 with TRBJ2-1; TRBD1 aligns across 8 bases. Germline V CDR1 and CDR2: KGHSH, LQKENI. J lost 5 bases, V lost 5 bases, and 8 bases had no gene match. The CDR3 is 15 amino acids. CDR3 nucleotide sequence: TGTGCCAGCTCAGCTGAAGGACAGGGAAACAATGAGCAGTTCTTC. Residues: CASSAEGQGNNEQFF.

V usage is TRBV14 and J usage is TRBJ2-3; D is uncertain. Trimming stripped 0 bases from V and 0 bases from J, with 7 bases between. CDR1 and CDR2 (germline): SGHDN, FVKESK. The CDR3 covers 15 residues. In DNA form, the CDR3 reads TGTGCCAGCAGCCAAGAGATAACCAGCACAGATACGCAGTATTTT. This sequence encodes CASSQEITSTDTQYF.

V usage is TRBV5-5 and J usage is TRBJ2-2, with unresolved D. The CDR3 contains 16 residues. Looked up from germline, CDR1 is SGHKS and CDR2 is YYEKEE (reference sequence). V dropped 1 base and J dropped 6 bases, with 16 bases sitting between them. The chain's CDR3 is CASSLSPAGTPGELFF. CDR3 nucleotides: TGTGCCAGCAGCTTGAGTCCGGCCGGCACGCCCGGGGAGCTGTTTTTT.

This clonotype was recorded many times. This sequence joins TRBV20-1 and TRBJ2-3; no firm D call. Looked up from germline, CDR1 is DFQATT and CDR2 is SNEGSKA (reference sequence). V lost 6 bases and J 3 bases, leaving 13 bases between the germline ends. The CDR3 runs 13 residues. Here the CDR3 reads CSALVLGTDTQYF. The CDR3, as DNA: TGCAGTGCCCTGGTATTGGGGACAGATACGCAGTATTTT.

This clonotype was picked up many times. This rearrangement joins TRBV2 to TRBJ2-1; 7 bases match TRBD1. The CDR3 has 12 residues. The germline CDR1 and CDR2 sequences are SNHLY and FYNNEI. Trimming cost V 6 bases and J 8 bases; bases outside gene matches: 4. The CDR3 region is CASRDTGDEQFF. The CDR3 coding sequence is TGTGCCAGCAGGGACACAGGGGATGAGCAGTTCTTC.

The sample holds a few counts of this clonotype. V and J are TRBV7-2 and TRBJ1-4; 9 positions match TRBD1. Trimming took 1 base from V and 7 from J; bases not matched to a gene: 7. The CDR3 is made up of 16 amino acids. CDR1 is SGHTA and CDR2 is FQGNSA in the germline V gene. The DNA of the CDR3 is TGTGCCAGCAGCTTAGAAGGGACAGGGACAAGTGAAAAACTGTTTTTT. Translated, it gives CASSLEGTGTSEKLFF.

This clonotype was seen ten or more times. V gene TRBV6-1 combines with J gene TRBJ1-1, with 7 positions matching TRBD1. V was clipped by 4 bases and J by 1 base; unmatched bases: 3. Per the germline V gene, CDR1 is MNHNS and CDR2 is SASEGT. CDR3 length equals 14 residues. CDR3 sequence: CASSAGTANTEAFF. In DNA form, the CDR3 reads TGTGCCAGCAGTGCCGGGACAGCGAACACTGAAGCTTTCTTT.

This clonotype was recorded many times. V usage is TRBV12-3 or TRBV12-4 and J usage is TRBJ2-3; D could derive from TRBD1 or TRBD2 (5 bases each). The CDR3 is 14 residues long. V lost 1 base, J lost 0 bases, and 5 bases lay in between. CDR3 loop: CASSLGGSTDTQYF. For the CDR3, the DNA is TGTGCCAGCAGTTTAGGGGGGAGCACAGATACGCAGTATTTT.

This clonotype has at least ten counts. The chain carries TRBV14 and TRBJ2-1, with 9 bases that match TRBD2. V was clipped by 1 base and J by 0 bases; unmatched bases: 4. This CDR3 is built from 17 residues. In germline, CDR1 is SGHDN, CDR2 FVKESK. The DNA for the CDR3 is TGTGCCAGCAGCCAAGGGAGCGGGAGGCACTCCTACAATGAGCAGTTCTTC. Encoded protein: CASSQGSGRHSYNEQFF.

This clonotype was detected many times. The rearrangement joins TRBV11-3 to TRBJ2-1; 7 nucleotides match TRBD2. Germline V gives CDR1 SGHNT, CDR2 YENEEA. The CDR3 has 15 amino acids. Trimming removed 2 bases from V and 4 bases from J; junction bases left unmatched: 5. The CDR3 here is CASSLNDGGYNEQFF. As DNA, the CDR3 is TGTGCCAGCAGCTTAAACGACGGGGGGTACAATGAGCAGTTCTTC.

In this sample, this clonotype turned up a few times. This chain links TRBV7-2 with TRBJ1-2; D is possibly TRBD1 (5 bases). Per germline, CDR1 SGHTA and CDR2 FQGNSA. The CDR3 is 14 residues long. V dropped 4 bases and J dropped 4 bases, with 13 bases sitting between them. The CDR3 loop reads CASSYSGISYGYTF. The CDR3 DNA follows: TGTGCCAGCAGCTATTCAGGGATTTCCTATGGCTACACCTTC.

This clonotype has only a few counts. V usage is TRBV3-1 and J usage is TRBJ1-3, with 9 bases that match TRBD1. Trimming removed 0 bases from V and 2 bases from J; junction bases left unmatched: 5. CDR3 length: 17 residues. Per the germline V gene, CDR1 is LGHDT and CDR2 is YNNKEL (reference sequence). The CDR3 nucleotides read TGTGCCAGCAGCCAAGATTTGGGGACAGGGACTGGAAACACCATATATTTT. Translated: CASSQDLGTGTGNTIYF.